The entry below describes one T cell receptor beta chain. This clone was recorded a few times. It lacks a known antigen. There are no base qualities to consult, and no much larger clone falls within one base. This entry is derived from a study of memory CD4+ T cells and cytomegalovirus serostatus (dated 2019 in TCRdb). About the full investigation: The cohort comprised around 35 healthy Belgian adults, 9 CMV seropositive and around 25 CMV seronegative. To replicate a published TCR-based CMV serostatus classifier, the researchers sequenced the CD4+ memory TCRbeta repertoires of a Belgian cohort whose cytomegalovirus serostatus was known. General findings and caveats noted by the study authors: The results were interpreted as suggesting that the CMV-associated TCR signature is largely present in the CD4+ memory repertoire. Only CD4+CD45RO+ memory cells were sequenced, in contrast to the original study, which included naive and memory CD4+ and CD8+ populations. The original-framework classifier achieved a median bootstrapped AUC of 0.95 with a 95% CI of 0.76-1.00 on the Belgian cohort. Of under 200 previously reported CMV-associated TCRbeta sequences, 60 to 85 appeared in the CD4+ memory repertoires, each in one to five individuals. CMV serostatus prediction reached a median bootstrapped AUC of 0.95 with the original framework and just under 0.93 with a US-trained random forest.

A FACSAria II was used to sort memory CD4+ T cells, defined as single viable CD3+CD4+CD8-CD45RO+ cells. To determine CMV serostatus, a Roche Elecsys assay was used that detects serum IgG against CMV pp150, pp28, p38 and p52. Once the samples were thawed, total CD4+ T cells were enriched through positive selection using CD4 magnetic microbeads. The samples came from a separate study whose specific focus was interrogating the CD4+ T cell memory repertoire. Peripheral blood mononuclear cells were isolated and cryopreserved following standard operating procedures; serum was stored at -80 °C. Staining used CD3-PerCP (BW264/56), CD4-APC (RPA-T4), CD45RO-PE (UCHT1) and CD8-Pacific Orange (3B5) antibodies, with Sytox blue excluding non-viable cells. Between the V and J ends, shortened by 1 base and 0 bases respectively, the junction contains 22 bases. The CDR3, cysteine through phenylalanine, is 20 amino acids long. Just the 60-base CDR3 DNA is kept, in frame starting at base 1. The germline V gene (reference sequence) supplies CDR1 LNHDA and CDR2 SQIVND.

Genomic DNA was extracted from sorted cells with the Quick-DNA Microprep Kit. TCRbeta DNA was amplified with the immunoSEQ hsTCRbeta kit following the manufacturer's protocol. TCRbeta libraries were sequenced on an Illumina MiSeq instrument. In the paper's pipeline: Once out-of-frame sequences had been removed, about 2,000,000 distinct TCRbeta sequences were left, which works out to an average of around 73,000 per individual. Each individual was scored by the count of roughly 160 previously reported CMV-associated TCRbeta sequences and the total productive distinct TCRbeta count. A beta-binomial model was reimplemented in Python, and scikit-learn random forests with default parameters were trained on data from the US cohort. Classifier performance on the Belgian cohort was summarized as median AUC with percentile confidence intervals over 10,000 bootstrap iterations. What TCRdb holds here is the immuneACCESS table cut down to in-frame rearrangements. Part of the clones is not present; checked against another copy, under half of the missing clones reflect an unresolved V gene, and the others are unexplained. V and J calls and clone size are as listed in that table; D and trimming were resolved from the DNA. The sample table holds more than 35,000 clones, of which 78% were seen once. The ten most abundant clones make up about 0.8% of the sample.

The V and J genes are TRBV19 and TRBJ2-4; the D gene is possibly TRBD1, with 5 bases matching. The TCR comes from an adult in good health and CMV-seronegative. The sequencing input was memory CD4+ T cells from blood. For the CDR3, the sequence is CASSIALRRAGSGAKNIQYF. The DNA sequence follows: TGTGCCAGTAGTATAGCCCTTCGCAGGGCTGGGTCGGGAGCCAAAAACATTCAGTACTTC.